This T cell receptor beta chain emerged from a study of Tregs in tolerant kidney transplant recipients. Whole-study results and caveats: Expanding Tregs on activated donor B cells appeared to best identify donor-specific TCRbeta clones. Few patients were studied, so findings need validation in larger groups.

Trimming pared 2 bases from V and 8 bases from J, leaving 9 bases between. The CDR3 spans 12 residues. Germline V gives CDR1 LGHNA, CDR2 YSLEER. As regards this clone: Its target is unknown.

Unstimulated Tregs (CD4+CD25+CD127-) and CD4+CD25- non-Tregs were sorted from PBMCs. Assay used: immunoSEQ multiplex PCR; TCRdb lists only in-frame clones, some missing. The table has tens of thousands of clones, 65% to 85% seen once; the top ten hold roughly 4.5%. The TCR sequence derives from a human donor in good health. Sequencing was carried out using CD4+ T cells from blood. The rearrangement joins TRBV4-3 to TRBJ1-2; unclear D gene. CDR3 in DNA: TGCGCCAGCAGCCAAACTCCGGGGGGCTACACCTTC. Protein: CASSQTPGGYTF.